The 2 T cell receptor beta chains below were found in one sample sequenced in a study of Ad26.COV2.S vaccination and SARS-CoV-2 variants (dated by TCRdb to the early 2020s). The library was produced with the immunoSEQ multiplex PCR assay. TCRdb holds this immuneACCESS table with in-frame rearrangements only. Some clones are missing; in checked studies, unresolved V genes explain under half, and the rest has no known cause. This sample has some 340,000 clones in its table, and around 85% of those were observed once. Clones ranked in the top ten supply under 2.5% of the sample. Read against the paper, the sample's treatment or condition label means: around 19 received Ad26.COV2.S at low or high dose, single or two shots; 5 received placebo; per-sample allocation not given. Repertoires of vaccine and placebo recipients were sequenced from samples taken on day 63 after the first injection. This specimen was peripheral blood, taken in a trial of Ad26.COV2.S vaccine versus placebo. The receptors were gathered from a person aged 18-65 years who received the Ad26.COV2.S COVID-19 vaccine or a placebo.

In this sample, this clone turned up a few times. This chain joins TRBV2 and TRBJ2-2; D perhaps matches TRBD2 (5 bases). Germline CDR1 is SNHLY and CDR2 is FYNNEI. The CDR3 sequence is 12 residues long. Trimming shortened V by 6 bases and J by 8 bases, and 10 bases separated the two germline ends. DNA for the CDR3: TGTGCCAGCAGCCGGGGATGGGGGGAGCTGTTTTTT. It translates to CASSRGWGELFF.

V usage is TRBV7-3 and J usage is TRBJ2-1; either TRBD1 or TRBD2 may supply D (7 bases each). Germline V gives CDR1 SGHTA, CDR2 FQGTGA. V was trimmed by 3 bases and J by 7 bases, leaving 25 bases between them. CDR3 length equals 18 residues. The CDR3 loop reads CASSLGAGGVEDTNEQFF. In DNA form, the CDR3 reads TGTGCCAGCAGCTTGGGCGCAGGGGGGGTAGAAGATACGAATGAGCAGTTCTTC.